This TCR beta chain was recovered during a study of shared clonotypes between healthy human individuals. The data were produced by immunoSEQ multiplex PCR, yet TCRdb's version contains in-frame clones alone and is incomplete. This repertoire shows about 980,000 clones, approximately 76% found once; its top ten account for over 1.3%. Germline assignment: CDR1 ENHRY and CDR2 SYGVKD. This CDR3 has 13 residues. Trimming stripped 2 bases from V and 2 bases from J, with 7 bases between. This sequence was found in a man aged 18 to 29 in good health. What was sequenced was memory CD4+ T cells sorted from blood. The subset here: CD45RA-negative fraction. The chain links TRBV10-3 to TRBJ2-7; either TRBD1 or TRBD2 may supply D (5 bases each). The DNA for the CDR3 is TGTGCCATCAGTGAGGTGGGGGCCTACGAGCAGTACTTC. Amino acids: CAISEVGAYEQYF.